Below are 10 T cell receptor beta chains sequenced from a single sample in a study of control samples from healthy donors and cancer patients. Sequencing was performed with immunoSEQ multiplex PCR; in TCRdb, only in-frame clones are kept and a portion is missing. This sample has some 90,000 clones, with roughly 90% found just once. Source material: blood. The source is a woman aged 25-40 years in good health.

CDR3 DNA sequence: TGCGCCAGCAGCGCAAATCAAGGGGGAGGGTATCCGATACGAGCTTTCTTT. It translates to CASSANQGGGYPIRAFF. J is TRBJ1-1 and V is TRBV5-1; a weak D match, TRBD1 (6 bases). In germline, CDR1 is SGHRS, CDR2 YFSETQ. The CDR3 spans 17 residues. The V end was cut by 4 bases, the J end by 10 bases, with 29 bases between.

This clone was seen a single time. The chain carries TRBV7-9 and TRBJ1-1; D is possibly TRBD1 (6 bases). The ends were cut back, 4 bases at V and 3 bases at J, with 18 bases in the middle. The CDR3 length is 16 residues. Per the germline V gene, CDR1 is SEHNR and CDR2 is FQNEAQ (reference sequence). The CDR3 DNA reads TGTGCCAGCAGCTCGACCGGGGGGCTTGGGTACACTGAAGCTTTCTTT. Amino acids: CASSSTGGLGYTEAFF.

This chain joins TRBV7-8 and TRBJ2-7; TRBD2 might be the D (5 bases). The CDR3 is 16 amino acids. V was shortened by 1 base and J by 3 bases, with 16 bases between the two germline ends. Per the germline V gene, CDR1 is SGHVS and CDR2 is FQNEAQ. The CDR3: CASSLVSYSRGYEQYF. The DNA of the CDR3 is TGTGCCAGCAGCTTAGTATCGTACTCCCGGGGCTACGAGCAGTACTTC.

This chain uses TRBV6-5 with TRBJ1-3, with 10 bases that match TRBD1. In germline, CDR1 is MNHEY, CDR2 SVGAGI. There are 15 residues in the CDR3. J was trimmed by 11 bases and V by 5 bases; bases with no gene match: 12. Here the CDR3 DNA reads TGTGCCAGCAGTCCGTCCGGGACAGGGGTACTCCCCATATATTTT. Translated, it gives CASSPSGTGVLPIYF.

The chain couples TRBV3-1 (or the pseudogene TRBV3-2) to TRBJ1-4, with TRBD1 as a possible D gene (5 bases). Trimming shortened V by 2 bases and J by 0 bases, and 7 bases separated the two germline ends. The CDR3 is made up of 15 amino acids. Germline CDR1 and CDR2: LGHDT and YNNKEL (reference sequence). CDR3 in DNA: TGTGCCAGCAGCCAACAGGGTGCAACTAATGAAAAACTGTTTTTT. As protein: CASSQQGATNEKLFF.

The chain uses TRBV5-1 and TRBJ1-3, with TRBD1 identical over 8 bases. CDR1 is SGHRS and CDR2 is YFSETQ in the germline V gene. V shed 0 bases, J shed 4 bases, and the junction held 3 bases outside the gene matches. This CDR3 comprises 15 residues. The CDR3 is CASSLDGQGGNTIYF. CDR3 nucleotides: TGCGCCAGCAGCTTGGATGGACAGGGCGGAAACACCATATATTTT.

The chain employs TRBV6-5 and TRBJ1-3; no clear D. This CDR3 is built from 14 residues. In germline, CDR1 is MNHEY, CDR2 SVGAGI. Trimming took off 2 bases at V and 4 bases at J, with 9 bases between the two ends. CDR3 DNA: TGTGCCAGCAGTTACAGGGTAGACGGAAACACCATATATTTT. Translating gives CASSYRVDGNTIYF.

This chain connects TRBV3-1 (or the pseudogene TRBV3-2) to TRBJ2-1, with D hard to call. This CDR3 is 13 amino acids long. The V and J ends lost 2 bases and 4 bases respectively, with 6 bases between them. Germline V gives CDR1 LGHDT, CDR2 YNNKEL (reference sequence). The DNA for the CDR3 is TGTGCCAGCAGCCAACTAAAATACAATGAGCAGTTCTTC. This translates into CASSQLKYNEQFF.

The chain has TRBV3-1 (or the pseudogene TRBV3-2) and TRBJ1-2; D is undetermined. V lost 4 bases, J lost 1 base, and 7 bases lay in between. The CDR3 is 13 amino acids. The germline CDR1 and CDR2 sequences are LGHDT and YNNKEL (reference sequence). The DNA of the CDR3 is TGTGCCAGCAGCCCGGACCTTAACTATGGCTACACCTTC. Protein sequence: CASSPDLNYGYTF.

This chain links TRBV28 with TRBJ1-5; TRBD1 matches 10 bases. The CDR3 has 18 residues. Germline lookup yields CDR1 MDHEN and CDR2 SYDVKM. V lost 6 bases, J lost 2 bases, and 13 bases stayed unmatched. Here the CDR3 DNA reads TGTGCCAGCAGAACCTTGGACAGGGGGACCCGGGGCAATCAGCCCCAGCATTTT. This encodes CASRTLDRGTRGNQPQHF.